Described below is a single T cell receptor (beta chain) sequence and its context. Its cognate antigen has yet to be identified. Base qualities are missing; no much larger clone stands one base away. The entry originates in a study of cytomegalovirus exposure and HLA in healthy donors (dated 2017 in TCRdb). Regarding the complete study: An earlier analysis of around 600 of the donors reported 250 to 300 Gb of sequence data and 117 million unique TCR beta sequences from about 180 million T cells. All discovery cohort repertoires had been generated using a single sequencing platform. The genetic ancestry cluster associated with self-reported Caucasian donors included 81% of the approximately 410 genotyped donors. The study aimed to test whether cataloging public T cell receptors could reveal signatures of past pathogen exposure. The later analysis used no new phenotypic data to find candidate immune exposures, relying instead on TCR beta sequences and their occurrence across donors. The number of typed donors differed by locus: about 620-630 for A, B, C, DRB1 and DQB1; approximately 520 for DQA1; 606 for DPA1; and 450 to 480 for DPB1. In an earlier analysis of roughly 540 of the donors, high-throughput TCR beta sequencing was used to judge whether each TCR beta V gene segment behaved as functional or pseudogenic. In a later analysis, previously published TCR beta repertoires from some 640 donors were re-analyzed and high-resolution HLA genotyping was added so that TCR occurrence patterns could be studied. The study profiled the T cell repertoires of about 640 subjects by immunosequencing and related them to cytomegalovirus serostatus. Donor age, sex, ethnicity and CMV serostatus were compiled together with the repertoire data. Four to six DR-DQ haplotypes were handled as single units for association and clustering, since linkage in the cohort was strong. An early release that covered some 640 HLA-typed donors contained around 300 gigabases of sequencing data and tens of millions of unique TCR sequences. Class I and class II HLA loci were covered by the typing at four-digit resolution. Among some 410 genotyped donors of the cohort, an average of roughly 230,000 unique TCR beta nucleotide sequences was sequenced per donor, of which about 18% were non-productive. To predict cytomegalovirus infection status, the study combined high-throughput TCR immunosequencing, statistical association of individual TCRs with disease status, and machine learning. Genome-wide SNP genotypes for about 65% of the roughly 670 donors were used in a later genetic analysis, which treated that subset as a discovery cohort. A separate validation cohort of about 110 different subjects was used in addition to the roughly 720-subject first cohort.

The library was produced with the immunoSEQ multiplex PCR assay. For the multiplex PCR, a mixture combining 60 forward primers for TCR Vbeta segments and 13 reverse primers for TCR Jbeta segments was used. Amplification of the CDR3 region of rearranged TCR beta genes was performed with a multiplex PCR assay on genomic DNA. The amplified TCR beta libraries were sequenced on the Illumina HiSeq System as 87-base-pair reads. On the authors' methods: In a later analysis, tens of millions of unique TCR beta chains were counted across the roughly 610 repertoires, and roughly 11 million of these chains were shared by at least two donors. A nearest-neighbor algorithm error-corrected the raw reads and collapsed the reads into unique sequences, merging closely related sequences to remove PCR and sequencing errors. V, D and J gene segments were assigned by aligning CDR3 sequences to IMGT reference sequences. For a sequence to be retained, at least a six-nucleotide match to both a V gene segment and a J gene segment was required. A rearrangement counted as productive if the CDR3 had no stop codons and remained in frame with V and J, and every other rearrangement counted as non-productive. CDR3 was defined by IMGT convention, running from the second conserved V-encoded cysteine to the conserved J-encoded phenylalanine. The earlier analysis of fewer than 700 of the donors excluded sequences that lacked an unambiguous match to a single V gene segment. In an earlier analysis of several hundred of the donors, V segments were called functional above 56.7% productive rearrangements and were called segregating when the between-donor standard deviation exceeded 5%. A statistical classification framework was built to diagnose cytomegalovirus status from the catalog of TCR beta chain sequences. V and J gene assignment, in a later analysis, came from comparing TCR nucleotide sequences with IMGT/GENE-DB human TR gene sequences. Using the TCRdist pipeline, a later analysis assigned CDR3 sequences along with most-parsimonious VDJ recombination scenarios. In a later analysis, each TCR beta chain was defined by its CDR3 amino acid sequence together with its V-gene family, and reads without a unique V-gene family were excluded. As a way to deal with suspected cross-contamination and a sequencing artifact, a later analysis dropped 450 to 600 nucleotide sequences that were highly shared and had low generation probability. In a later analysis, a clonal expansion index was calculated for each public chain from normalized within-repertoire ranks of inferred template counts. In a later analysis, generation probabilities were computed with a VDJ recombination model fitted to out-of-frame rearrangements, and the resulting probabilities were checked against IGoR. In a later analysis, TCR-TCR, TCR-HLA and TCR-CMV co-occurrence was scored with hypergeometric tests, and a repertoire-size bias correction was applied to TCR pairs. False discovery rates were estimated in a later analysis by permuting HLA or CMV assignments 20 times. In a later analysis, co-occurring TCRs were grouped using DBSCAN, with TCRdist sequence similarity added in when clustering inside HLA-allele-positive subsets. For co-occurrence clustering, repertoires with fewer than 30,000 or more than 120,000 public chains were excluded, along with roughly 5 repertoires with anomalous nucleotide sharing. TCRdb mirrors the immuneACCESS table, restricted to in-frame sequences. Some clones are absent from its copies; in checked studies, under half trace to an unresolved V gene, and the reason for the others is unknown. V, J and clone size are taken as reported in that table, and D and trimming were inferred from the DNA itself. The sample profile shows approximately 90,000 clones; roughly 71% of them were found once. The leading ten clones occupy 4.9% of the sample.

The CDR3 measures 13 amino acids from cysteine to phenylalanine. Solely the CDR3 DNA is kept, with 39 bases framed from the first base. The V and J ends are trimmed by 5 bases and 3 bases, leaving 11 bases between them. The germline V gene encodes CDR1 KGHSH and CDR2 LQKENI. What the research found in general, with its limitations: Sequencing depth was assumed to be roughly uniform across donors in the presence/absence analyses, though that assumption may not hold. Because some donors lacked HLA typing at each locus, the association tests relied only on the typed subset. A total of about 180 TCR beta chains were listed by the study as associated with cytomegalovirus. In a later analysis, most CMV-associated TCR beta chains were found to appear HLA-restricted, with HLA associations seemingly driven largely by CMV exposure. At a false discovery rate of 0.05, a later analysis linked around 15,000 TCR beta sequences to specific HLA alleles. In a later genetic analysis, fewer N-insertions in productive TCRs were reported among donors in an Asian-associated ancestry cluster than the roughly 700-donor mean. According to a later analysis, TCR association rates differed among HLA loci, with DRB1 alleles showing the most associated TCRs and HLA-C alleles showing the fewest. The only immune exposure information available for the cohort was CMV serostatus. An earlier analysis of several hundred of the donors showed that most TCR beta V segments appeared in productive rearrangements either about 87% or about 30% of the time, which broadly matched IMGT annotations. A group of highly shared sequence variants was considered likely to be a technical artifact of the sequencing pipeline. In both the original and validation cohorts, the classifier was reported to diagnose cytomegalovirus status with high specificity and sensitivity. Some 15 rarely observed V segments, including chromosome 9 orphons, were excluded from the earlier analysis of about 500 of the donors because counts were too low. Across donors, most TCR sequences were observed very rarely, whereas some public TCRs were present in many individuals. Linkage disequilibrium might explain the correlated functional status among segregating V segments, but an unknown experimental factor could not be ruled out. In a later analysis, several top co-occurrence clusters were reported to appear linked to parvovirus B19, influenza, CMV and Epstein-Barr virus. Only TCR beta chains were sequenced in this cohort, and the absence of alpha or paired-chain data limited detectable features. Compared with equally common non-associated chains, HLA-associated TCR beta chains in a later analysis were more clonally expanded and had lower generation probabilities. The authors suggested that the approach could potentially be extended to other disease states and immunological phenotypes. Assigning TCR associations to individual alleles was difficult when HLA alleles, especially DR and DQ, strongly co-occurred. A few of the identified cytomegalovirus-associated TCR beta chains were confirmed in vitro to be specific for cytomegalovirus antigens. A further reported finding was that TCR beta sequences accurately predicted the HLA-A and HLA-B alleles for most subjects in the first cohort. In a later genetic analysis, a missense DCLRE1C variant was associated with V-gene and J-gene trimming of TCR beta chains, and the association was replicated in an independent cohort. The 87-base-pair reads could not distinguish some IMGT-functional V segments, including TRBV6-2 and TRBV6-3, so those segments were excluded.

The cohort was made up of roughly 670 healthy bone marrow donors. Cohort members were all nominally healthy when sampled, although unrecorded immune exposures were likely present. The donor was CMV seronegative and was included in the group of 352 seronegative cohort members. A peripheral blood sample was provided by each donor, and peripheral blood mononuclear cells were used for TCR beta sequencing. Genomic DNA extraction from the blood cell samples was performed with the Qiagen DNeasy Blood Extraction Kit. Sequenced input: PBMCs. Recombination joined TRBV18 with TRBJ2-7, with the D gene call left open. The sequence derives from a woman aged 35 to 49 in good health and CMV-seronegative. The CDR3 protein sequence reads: CASSEQTYYEQYF. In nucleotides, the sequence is TGTGCCAGCTCAGAACAGACCTACTACGAGCAGTACTTC.